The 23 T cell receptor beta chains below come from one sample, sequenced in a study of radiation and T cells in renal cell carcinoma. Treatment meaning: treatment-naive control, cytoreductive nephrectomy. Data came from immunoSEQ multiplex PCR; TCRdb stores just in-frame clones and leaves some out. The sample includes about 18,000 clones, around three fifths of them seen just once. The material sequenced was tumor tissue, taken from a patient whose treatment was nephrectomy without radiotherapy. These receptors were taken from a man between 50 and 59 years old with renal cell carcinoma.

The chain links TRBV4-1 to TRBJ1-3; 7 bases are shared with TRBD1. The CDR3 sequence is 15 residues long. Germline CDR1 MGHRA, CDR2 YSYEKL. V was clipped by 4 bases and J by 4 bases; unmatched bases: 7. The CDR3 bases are TGCGCCAGCAGCCGAAACAGGGGTTTCGGAAACACCATATATTTT. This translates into CASSRNRGFGNTIYF.

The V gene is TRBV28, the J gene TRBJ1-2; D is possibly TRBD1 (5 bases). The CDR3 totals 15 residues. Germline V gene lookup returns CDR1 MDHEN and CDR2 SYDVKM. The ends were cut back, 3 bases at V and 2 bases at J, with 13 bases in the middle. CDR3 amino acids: CASSFSDTRNYGYTF. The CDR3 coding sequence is TGTGCCAGCAGTTTCTCGGACACCCGAAACTATGGCTACACCTTC.

The CDR3 coding sequence is TGTGCCAGCAGCCTGAACAGGGCCACTAATGAAAAACTGTTTTTT. This encodes CASSLNRATNEKLFF. V usage is TRBV7-6 and J usage is TRBJ1-4, with D possibly being TRBD1 (6 bases). Trimming removed 5 bases from V and 2 bases from J, with 12 bases in between. Looked up from germline, CDR1 is SGHVS and CDR2 is FNYEAQ. This CDR3 region has 15 residues.

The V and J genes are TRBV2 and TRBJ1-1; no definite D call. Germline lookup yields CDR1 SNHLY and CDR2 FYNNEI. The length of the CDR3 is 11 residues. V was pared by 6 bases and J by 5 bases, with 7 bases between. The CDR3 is CASSQGTEAFF. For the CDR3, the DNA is TGTGCCAGCAGCCAAGGGACTGAAGCTTTCTTT. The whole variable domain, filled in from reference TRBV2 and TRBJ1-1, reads EPEVTQTPSHQVTQMGQEVILRCVPISNHLYFYWYRQILGQKVEFLVSFYNNEISEKSEIFDDQFSVERPDGSNFTLKIRSTKLEDSAMYFCASSQGTEAFFGQGTRLTVV.

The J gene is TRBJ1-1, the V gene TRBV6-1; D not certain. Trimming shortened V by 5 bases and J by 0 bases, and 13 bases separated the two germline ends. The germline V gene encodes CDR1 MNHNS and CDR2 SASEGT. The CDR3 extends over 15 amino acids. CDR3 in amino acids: CASSLYATLNTEAFF. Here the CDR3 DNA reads TGTGCCAGCAGTTTATATGCTACTTTGAACACTGAAGCTTTCTTT.

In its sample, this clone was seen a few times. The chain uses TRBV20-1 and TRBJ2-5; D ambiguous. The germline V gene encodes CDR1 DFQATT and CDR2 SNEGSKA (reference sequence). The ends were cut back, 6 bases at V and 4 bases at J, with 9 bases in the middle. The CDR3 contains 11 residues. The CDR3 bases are TGCAGTGCCGCGTCAGCAGAGACCCAGTACTTC. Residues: CSAASAETQYF.

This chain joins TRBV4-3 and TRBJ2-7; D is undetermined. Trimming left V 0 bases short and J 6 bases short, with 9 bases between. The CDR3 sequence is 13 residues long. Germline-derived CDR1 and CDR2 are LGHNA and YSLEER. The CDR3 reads CASSQDRIGEQYF. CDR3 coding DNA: TGCGCCAGCAGCCAAGATCGCATCGGCGAGCAGTACTTC.

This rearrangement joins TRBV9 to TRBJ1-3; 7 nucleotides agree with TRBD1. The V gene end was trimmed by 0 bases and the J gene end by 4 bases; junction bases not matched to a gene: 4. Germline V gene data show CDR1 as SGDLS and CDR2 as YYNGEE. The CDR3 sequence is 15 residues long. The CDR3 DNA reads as TGTGCCAGCAGCGTAGGAGGGGGCCCGGGAAACACCATATATTTT. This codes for CASSVGGGPGNTIYF.

The CDR3 DNA sequence: TGTGCCAGCAGCCCTATCGGACAGGGAGGGGACATTCAGTACTTC. The encoded protein is CASSPIGQGGDIQYF. The V and J genes are TRBV14 and TRBJ2-4; D perhaps matches TRBD1 (8 bases). V lost 4 bases and J 8 bases, leaving 18 bases between the germline ends. This CDR3 region has 15 residues. Looked up from germline, CDR1 is SGHDN and CDR2 is FVKESK.

The CDR3 protein is CATRRRGSTDTQYF. In DNA, the CDR3 is TGTGCCACGAGACGCAGGGGGTCCACAGATACGCAGTATTTT. This chain joins TRBV27 and TRBJ2-3; 7 bases line up with TRBD1. Looked up from germline, CDR1 is MNHEY and CDR2 is SMNVEV (reference sequence). Trimming at V came to 10 bases and at J to 2 bases, leaving 9 bases not matched to a gene. The CDR3 spans 14 residues.

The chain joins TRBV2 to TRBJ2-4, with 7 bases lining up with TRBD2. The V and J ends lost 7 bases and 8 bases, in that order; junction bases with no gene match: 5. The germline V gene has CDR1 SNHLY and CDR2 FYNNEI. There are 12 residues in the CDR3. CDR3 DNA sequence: TGTGCCAGCAAGGGCGGGAGCGACATTCAGTACTTC. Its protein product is CASKGGSDIQYF.

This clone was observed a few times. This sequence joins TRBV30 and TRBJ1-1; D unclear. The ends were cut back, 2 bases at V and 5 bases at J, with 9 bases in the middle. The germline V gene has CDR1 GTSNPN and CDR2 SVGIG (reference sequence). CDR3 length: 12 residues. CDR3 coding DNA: TGTGCCTGGAGTCTTGGGGTGACTGAAGCTTTCTTT. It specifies CAWSLGVTEAFF.

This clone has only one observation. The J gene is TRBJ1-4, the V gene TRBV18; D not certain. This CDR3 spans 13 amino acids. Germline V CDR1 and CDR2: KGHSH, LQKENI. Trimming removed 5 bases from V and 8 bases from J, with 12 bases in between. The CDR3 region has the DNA TGTGCCAGCTCAGGACGGGAGAAAGAAAAACTGTTTTTT. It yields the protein CASSGREKEKLFF. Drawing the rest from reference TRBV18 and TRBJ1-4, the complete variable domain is NAGVMQNPRHLVRRRGQEARLRCSPMKGHSHVYWYRQLPEEGLKFMVYLQKENIIDESGMPKERFSAEFPKEGPSILRIQQVVRGDSAAYFCASSGREKEKLFFGSGTQLSVL.

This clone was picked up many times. Here the CDR3 reads CASTPIRPSRVQYEQYF. CDR3 sequence (DNA): TGTGCCAGCACTCCTATTCGCCCGTCGCGGGTACAGTACGAGCAGTACTTC. This chain joins TRBV27 and TRBJ2-7; possibly TRBD2 for D (5 bases). Germline V lookup: CDR1 MNHEY, CDR2 SMNVEV (reference sequence). V dropped 7 bases and J dropped 4 bases, with 26 bases sitting between them. This CDR3 is 17 amino acids long.

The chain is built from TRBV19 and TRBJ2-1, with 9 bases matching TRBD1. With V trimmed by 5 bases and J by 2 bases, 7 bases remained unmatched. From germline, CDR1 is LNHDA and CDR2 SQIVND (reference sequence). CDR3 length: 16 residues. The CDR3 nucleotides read TGTGCCAGTAGTGATCACAGGGGGCCGACCTACAATGAGCAGTTCTTC. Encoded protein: CASSDHRGPTYNEQFF.

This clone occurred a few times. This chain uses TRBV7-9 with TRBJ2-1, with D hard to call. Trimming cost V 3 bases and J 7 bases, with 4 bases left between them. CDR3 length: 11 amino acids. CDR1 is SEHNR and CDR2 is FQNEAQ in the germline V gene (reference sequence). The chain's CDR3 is CASSFGNEQFF. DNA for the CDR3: TGTGCCAGCAGCTTCGGGAATGAGCAGTTCTTC. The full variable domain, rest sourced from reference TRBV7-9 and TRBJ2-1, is DTGVSQNPRHKITKRGQNVTFRCDPISEHNRLYWYRQTLGQGPEFLTYFQNEAQLEKSRLLSDRFSAERPKGSFSTLEIQRTEQGDSAMYLCASSFGNEQFFGPGTRLTVL.

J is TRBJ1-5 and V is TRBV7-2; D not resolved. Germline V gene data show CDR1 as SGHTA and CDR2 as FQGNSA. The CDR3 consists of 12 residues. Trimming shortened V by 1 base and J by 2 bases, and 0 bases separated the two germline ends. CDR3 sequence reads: CASSLGNQPQHF. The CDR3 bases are TGTGCCAGCAGCTTAGGCAATCAGCCCCAGCATTTT.

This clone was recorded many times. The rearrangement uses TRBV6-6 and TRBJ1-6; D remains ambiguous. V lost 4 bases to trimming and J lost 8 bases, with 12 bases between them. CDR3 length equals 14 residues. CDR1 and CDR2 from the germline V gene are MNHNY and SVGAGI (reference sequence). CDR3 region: CASSWVYSDSPLHF. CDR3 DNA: TGTGCCAGCAGTTGGGTCTACTCGGATTCACCCCTCCACTTT.

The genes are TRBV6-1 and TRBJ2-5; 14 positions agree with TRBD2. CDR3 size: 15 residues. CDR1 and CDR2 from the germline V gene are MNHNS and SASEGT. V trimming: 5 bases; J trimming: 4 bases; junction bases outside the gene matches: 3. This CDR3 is CASSPTSGGAETQYF. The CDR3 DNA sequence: TGTGCCAGCAGTCCGACTAGCGGGGGGGCAGAGACCCAGTACTTC.

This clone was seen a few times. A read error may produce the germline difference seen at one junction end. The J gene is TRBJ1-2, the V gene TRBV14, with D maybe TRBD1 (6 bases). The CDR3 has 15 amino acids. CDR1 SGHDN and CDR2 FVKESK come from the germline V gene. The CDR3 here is CASNQVGGINYGYTF. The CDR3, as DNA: TGTGCCAGCAACCAAGTAGGGGGAATTAACTATGGCTACACCTTC.

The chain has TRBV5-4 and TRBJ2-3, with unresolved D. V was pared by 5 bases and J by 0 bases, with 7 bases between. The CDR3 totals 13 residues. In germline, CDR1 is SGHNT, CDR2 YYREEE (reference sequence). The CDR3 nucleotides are TGTGCCAGCAGGCAGACTAGCACAGATACGCAGTATTTT. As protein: CASRQTSTDTQYF.

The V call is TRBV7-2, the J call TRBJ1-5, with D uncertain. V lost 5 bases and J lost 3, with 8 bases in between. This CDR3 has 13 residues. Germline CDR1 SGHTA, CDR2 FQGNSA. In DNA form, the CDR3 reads TGTGCCAGCAGCCGTAGACTCAATCAGCCCCAGCATTTT. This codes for CASSRRLNQPQHF.

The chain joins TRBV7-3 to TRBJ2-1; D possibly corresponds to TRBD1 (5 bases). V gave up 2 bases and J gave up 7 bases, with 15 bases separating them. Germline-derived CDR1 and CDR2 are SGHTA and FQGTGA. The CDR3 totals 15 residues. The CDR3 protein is CASSLGGTPGNEQFF. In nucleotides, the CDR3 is TGTGCCAGCAGCTTAGGCGGCACCCCAGGGAATGAGCAGTTCTTC.